This T cell receptor beta chain was recorded in a study of regulatory T cells in long-lasting Graves disease. Whole-study context: Graves' patients with a new diagnosis had received antithyroid drugs under 3 months. Study conclusions and caveats: Authors noted too few samples as a limitation.

This CDR3 is 14 amino acids long. The germline V gene encodes CDR1 MGHRA and CDR2 YSYEKL. The V and J ends lost 4 bases and 4 bases respectively, with 13 bases between them. This clonotype occurred many times. Its antigen is as yet unknown. The time point denotes: newly diagnosed GD, antithyroid drugs for less than 3 months. RNA isolated from PBMCs was used to make the TCR library. CDR3-region Arm-PCR and iRepertoire HTBI primers produced the TCR beta libraries. From the multiplex PCR reads, TCRdb called clonotypes with MiXCR, one entry per CDR3 protein. The sample yields over 200,000 distinct CDR3 sequences, around 18% seen once. The same data also contributed to another study, on T cells in Graves' hyperthyroidism and ophthalmopathy. Turning to that study: A model built on 13 V-J features separated ophthalmopathy from stable hyperthyroidism.

The specimen comprised peripheral blood mononuclear cells (PBMCs), sampled at new diagnosis, from a patient treated with antithyroid drugs. This sequence originates from a woman aged 25 to 39 with Graves disease. The J gene is TRBJ1-1, the V gene TRBV4-1, with no clear D. As DNA, the CDR3 is TGCGCCAGCAGCCCGCAGGTGGAGGGCACTGAAGCTTTCTTT. Encoded protein: CASSPQVEGTEAFF.